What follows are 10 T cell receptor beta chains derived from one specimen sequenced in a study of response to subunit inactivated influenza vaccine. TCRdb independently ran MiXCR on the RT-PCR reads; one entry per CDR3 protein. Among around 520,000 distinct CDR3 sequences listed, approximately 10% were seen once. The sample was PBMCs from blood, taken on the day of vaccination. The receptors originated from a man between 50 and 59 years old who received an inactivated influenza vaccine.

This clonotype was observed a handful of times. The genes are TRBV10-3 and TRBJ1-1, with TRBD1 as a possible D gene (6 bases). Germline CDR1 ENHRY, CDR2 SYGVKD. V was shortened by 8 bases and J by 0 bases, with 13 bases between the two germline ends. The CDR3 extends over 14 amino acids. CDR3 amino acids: CAIRGHEMNTEAFF. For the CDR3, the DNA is TGTGCCATCCGGGGACATGAGATGAACACTGAAGCTTTCTTT.

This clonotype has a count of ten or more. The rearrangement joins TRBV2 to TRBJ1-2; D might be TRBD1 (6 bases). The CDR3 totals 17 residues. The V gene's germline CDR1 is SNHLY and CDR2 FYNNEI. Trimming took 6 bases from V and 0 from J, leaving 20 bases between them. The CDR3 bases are TGTGCCAGCAGCGAGCAGGCGGGGGGCCTACCTAACTATGGCTACACCTTC. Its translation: CASSEQAGGLPNYGYTF.

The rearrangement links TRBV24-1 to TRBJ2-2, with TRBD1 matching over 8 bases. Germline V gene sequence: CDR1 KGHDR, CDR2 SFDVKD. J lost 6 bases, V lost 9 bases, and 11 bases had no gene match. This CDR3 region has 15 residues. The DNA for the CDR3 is TGTGCCACCGCCCCCGGACAGGGAGCCTCCGGGGAGCTGTTTTTT. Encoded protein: CATAPGQGASGELFF.

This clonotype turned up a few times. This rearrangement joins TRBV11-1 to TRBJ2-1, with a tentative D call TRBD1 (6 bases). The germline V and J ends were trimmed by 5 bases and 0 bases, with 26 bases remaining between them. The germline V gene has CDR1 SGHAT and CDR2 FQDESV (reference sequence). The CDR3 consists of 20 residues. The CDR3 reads CASSVERGFSSDSSYNEQFF. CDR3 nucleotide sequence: TGTGCCAGCAGCGTAGAGAGGGGGTTCTCGAGCGACAGCTCCTACAATGAGCAGTTCTTC. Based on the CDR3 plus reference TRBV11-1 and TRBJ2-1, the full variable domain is EAEVAQSPRYKITEKSQAVAFWCDPISGHATLYWYRQILGQGPELLVQFQDESVVDDSQLPKDRFSAERLKGVDSTLKIQPAELGDSAMYLCASSVERGFSSDSSYNEQFFGPGTRLTVL.

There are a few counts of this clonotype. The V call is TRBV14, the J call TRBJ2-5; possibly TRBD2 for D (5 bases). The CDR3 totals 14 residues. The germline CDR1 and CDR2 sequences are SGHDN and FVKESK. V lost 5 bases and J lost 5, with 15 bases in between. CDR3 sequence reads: CASSGPGFWETQYF. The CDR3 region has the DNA TGTGCCAGCAGCGGTCCGGGATTTTGGGAGACCCAGTACTTC. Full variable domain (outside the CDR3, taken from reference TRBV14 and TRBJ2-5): EAGVTQFPSHSVIEKGQTVTLRCDPISGHDNLYWYRRVMGKEIKFLLHFVKESKQDESGMPNNRFLAERTGGTYSTLKVQPAELEDSGVYFCASSGPGFWETQYFGPGTRLLVL.

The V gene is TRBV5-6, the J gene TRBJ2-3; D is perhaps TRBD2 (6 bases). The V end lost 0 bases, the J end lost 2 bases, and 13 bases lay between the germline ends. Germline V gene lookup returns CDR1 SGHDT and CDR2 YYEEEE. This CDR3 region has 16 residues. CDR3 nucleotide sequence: TGTGCCAGCAGCTTGGGGGTGCGGGACCTCACAGATACGCAGTATTTT. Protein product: CASSLGVRDLTDTQYF. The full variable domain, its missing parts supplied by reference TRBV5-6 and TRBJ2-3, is DAGVTQSPTHLIKTRGQQVTLRCSPKSGHDTVSWYQQALGQGPQFIFQYYEEEERQRGNFPDRFSGHQFPNYSSELNVNALLLGDSALYLCASSLGVRDLTDTQYFGPGTRLTVL.

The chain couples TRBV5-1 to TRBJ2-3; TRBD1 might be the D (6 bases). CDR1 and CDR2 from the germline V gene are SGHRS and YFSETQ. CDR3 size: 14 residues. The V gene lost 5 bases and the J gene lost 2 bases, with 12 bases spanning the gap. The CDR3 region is CASRDYRVTDTQYF. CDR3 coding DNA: TGCGCCAGCAGAGATTACAGGGTCACAGATACGCAGTATTTT.

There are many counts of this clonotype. The CDR3 protein is CASSLAPGAYEQYF. As DNA, the CDR3 is TGCGCCAGCAGCTTGGCTCCCGGAGCCTACGAGCAGTACTTC. The chain joins TRBV5-1 to TRBJ2-7; D not certain. V was pared by 0 bases and J by 2 bases, with 9 bases between. Per germline, CDR1 SGHRS and CDR2 YFSETQ. The CDR3 length is 14 residues.

This CDR3 is CASSLGTQPYRLLEETQYF. The CDR3 DNA follows: TGTGCCAGCAGTTTAGGGACTCAGCCCTACCGGTTATTGGAAGAGACCCAGTACTTC. The genes are TRBV28 and TRBJ2-5, with a tentative D call TRBD2 (6 bases). CDR1 and CDR2 from the germline V gene are MDHEN and SYDVKM. V was shortened by 2 bases and J by 3 bases, with 25 bases between the two germline ends. The CDR3 runs to 19 residues. Together with reference TRBV28 and TRBJ2-5, the CDR3 gives the full variable domain: DVKVTQSSRYLVKRTGEKVFLECVQDMDHENMFWYRQDPGLGLRLIYFSYDVKMKEKGDIPEGYSVSREKKERFSLILESASTNQTSMYLCASSLGTQPYRLLEETQYFGPGTRLLVL.

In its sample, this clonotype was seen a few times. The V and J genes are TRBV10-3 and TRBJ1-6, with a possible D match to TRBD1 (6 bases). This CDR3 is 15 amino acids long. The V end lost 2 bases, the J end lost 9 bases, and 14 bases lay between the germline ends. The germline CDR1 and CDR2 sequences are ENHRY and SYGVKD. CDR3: CAISEGGRLGSPLHF. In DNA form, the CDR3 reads TGTGCCATCAGTGAGGGGGGCAGGTTAGGTTCACCCCTCCACTTT.